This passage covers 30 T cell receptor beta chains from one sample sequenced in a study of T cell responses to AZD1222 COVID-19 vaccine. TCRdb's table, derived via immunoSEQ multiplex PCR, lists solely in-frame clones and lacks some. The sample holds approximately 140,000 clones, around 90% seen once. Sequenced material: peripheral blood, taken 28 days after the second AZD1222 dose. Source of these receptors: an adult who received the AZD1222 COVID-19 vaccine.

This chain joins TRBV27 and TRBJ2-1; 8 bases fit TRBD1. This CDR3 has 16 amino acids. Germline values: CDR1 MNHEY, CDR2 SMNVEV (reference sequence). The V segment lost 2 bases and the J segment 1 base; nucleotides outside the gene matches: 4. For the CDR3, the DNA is TGTGCCAGCAGTTTAGCTGGACAGGGATCCTACAATGAGCAGTTCTTC. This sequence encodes CASSLAGQGSYNEQFF.

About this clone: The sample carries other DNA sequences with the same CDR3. As DNA, the CDR3 is TGTGCCAGCAGCCTTGGGACCGGCACTGAAGCTTTCTTT. Its translation is CASSLGTGTEAFF. The genes are TRBV7-8 and TRBJ1-1, with D perhaps TRBD1 (5 bases). The CDR3 is 13 amino acids. The germline V and J ends were trimmed by 5 bases and 4 bases, with 11 bases remaining between them. Germline assignment: CDR1 SGHVS and CDR2 FQNEAQ.

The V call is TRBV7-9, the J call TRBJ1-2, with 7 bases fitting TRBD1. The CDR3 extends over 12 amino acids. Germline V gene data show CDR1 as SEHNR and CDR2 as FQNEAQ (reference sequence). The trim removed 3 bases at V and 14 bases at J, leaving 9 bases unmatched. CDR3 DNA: TGTGCCAGCAGCTTCGGCTACAGGGGAACAACCTTC. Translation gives CASSFGYRGTTF. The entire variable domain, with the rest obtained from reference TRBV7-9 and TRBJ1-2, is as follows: DTGVSQNPRHKITKRGQNVTFRCDPISEHNRLYWYRQTLGQGPEFLTYFQNEAQLEKSRLLSDRFSAERPKGSFSTLEIQRTEQGDSAMYLCASSFGYRGTTFGSGTRLTVV.

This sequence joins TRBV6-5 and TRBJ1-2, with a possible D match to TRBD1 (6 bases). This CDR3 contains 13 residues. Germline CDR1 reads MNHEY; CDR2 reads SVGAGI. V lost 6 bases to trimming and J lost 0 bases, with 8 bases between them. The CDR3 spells CASRDRSNYGYTF. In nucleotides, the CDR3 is TGTGCCAGCAGGGACAGATCTAACTATGGCTACACCTTC.

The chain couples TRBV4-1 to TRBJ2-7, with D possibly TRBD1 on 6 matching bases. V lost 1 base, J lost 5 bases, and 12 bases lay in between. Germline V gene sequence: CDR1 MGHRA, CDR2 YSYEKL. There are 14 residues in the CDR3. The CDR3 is CASSQVPGVDEQYF. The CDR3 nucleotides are TGCGCCAGCAGCCAAGTTCCAGGGGTGGACGAGCAGTACTTC.

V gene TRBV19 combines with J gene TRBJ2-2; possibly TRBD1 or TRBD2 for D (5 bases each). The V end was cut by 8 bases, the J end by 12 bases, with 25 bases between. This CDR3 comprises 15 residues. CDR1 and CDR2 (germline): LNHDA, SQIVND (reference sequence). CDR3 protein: CASCNYPRDLSKLFF. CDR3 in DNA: TGTGCCAGTTGCAATTATCCTCGGGACCTGTCGAAGCTGTTTTTT.

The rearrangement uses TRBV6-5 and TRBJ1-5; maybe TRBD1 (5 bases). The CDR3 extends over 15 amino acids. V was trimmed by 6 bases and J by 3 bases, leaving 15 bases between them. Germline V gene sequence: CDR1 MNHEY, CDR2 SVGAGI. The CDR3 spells CASRLVGGSNQPQHF. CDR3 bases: TGTGCCAGCAGACTGGTCGGGGGATCCAATCAGCCCCAGCATTTT.

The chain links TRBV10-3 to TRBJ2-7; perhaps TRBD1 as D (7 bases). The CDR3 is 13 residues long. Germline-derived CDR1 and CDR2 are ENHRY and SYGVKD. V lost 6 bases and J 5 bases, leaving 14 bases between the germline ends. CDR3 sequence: CAIRIDREDEQYF. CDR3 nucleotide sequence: TGTGCCATCAGGATCGACAGGGAGGACGAGCAGTACTTC.

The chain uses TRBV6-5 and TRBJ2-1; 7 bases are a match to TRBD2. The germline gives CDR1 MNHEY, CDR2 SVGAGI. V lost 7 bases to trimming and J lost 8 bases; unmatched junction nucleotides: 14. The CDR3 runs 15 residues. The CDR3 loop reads CASKPGLGNVHEQFF. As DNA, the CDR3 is TGTGCCAGCAAGCCCGGACTAGGTAACGTCCATGAGCAGTTCTTC.

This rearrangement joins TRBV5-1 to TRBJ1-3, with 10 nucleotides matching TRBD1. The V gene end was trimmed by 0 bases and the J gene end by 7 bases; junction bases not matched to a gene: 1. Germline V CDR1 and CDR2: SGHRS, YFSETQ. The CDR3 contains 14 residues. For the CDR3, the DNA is TGCGCCAGCAGCTTGGCGGGACAGGGGAACACCATATATTTT. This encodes CASSLAGQGNTIYF.

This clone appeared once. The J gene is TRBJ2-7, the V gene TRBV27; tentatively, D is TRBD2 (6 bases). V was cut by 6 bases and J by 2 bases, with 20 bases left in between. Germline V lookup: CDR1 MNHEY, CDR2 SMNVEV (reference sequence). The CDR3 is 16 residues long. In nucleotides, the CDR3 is TGTGCCAGCAGCTACAGTAGCGGCTACGCACCCTACGAGCAGTACTTC. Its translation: CASSYSSGYAPYEQYF.

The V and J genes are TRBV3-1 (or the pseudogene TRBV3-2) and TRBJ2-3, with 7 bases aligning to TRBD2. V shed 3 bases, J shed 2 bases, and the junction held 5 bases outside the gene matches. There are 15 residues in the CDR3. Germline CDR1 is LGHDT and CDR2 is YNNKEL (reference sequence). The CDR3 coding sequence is TGTGCCAGCAGCCAGGGGGGGGGATCCACAGATACGCAGTATTTT. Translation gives CASSQGGGSTDTQYF.

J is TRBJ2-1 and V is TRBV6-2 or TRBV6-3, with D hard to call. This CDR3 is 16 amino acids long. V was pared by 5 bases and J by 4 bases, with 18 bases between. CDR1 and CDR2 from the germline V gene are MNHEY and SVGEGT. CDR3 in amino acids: CASSEKRALSYNEQFF. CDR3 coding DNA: TGTGCCAGCAGTGAGAAGCGAGCCTTATCATACAATGAGCAGTTCTTC.

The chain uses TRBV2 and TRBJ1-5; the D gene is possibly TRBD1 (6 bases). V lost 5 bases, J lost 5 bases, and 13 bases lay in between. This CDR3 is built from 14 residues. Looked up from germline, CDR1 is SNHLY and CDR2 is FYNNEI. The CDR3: CASSQDRSYQPQHF. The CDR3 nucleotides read TGTGCCAGCAGTCAAGACAGGAGTTATCAGCCCCAGCATTTT.

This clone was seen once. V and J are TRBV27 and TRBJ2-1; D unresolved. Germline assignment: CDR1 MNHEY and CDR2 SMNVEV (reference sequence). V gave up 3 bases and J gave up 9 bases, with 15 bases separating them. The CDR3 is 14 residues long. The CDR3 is CASSFRPANREQFF. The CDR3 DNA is TGTGCCAGCAGTTTCCGGCCCGCTAACCGTGAGCAGTTCTTC.

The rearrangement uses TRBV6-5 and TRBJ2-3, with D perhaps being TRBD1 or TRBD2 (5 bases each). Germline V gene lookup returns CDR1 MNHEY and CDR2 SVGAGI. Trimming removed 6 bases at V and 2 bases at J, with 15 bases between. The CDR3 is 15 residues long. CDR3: CASSNVGDYTDTQYF. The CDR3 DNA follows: TGTGCCAGCAGCAACGTGGGGGATTACACAGATACGCAGTATTTT.

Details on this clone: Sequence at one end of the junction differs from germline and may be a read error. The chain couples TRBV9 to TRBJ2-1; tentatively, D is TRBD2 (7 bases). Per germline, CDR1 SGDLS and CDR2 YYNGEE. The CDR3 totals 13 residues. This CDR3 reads CASSVAGGGAAIF. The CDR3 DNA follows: TGTGCCAGCAGCGTAGCTGGTGGGGGGGCCGCTATCTTC.

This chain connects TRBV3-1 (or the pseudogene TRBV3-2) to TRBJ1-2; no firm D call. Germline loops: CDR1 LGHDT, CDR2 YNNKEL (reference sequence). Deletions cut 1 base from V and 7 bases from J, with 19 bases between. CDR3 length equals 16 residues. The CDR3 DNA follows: TGTGCCAGCAGCCAAGCCGGGGTTGGTCTTTCAACTGGCTACACCTTC. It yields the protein CASSQAGVGLSTGYTF.

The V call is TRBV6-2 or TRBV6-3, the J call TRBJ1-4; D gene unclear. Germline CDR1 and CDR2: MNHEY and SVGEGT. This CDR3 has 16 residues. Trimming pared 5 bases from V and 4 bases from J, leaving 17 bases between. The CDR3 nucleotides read TGTGCCAGCAGTCAAAACCGAGACCGGAATAATGAAAAACTGTTTTTT. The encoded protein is CASSQNRDRNNEKLFF.

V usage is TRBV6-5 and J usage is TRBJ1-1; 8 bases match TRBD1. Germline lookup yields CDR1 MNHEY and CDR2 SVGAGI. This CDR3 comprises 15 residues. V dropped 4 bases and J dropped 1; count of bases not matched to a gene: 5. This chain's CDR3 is CASSSDDRGNTEAFF. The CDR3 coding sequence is TGTGCCAGCAGTTCCGACGACAGGGGGAACACTGAAGCTTTCTTT.

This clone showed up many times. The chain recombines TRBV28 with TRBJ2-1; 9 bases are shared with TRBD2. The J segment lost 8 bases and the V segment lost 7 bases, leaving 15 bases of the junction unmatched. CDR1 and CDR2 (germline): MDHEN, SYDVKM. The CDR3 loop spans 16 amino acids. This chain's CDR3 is CASTLGGSGSSDEQFF. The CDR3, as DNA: TGTGCCAGCACCCTTGGAGGTAGCGGGAGTTCGGATGAGCAGTTCTTC.

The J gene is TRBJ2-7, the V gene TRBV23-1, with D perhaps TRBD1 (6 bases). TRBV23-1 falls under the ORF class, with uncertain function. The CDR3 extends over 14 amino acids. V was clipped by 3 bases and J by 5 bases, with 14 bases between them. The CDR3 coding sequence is TGCGCCAGCAGTCAGGCGACAGGTTCGGACGAGCAGTACTTC. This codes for CASSQATGSDEQYF.

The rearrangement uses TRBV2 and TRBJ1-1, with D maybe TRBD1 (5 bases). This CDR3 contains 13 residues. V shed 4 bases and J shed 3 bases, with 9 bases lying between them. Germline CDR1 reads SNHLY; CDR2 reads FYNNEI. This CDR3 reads CASSGRGDTEAFF. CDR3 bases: TGTGCCAGCAGTGGTCGAGGGGACACTGAAGCTTTCTTT.

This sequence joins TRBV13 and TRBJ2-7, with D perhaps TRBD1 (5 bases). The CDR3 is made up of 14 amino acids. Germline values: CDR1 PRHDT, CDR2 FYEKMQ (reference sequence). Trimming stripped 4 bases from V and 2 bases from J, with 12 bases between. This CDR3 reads CASSSPTETYEQYF. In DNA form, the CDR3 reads TGTGCCAGCAGCTCACCGACAGAAACCTACGAGCAGTACTTC.

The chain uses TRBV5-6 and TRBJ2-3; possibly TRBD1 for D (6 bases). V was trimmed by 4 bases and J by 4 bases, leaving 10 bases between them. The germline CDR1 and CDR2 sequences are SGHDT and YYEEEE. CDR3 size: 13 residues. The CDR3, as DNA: TGTGCCAGCAGCCCCGGACAGCCAGATACGCAGTATTTT. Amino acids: CASSPGQPDTQYF.

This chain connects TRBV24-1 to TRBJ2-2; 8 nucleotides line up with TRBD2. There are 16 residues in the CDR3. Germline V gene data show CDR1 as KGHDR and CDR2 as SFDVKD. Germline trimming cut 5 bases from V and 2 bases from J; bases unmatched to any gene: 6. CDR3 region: CATSGPGGLNTGELFF. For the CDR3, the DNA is TGTGCCACCAGTGGGCCGGGAGGGCTAAACACCGGGGAGCTGTTTTTT.

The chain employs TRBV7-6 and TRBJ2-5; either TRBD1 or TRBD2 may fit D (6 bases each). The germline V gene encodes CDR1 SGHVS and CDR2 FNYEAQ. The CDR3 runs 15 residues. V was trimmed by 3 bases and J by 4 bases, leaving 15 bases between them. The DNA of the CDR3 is TGTGCCAGCAGCTTTGAGTTAGGGGGAGGAGAGACCCAGTACTTC. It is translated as CASSFELGGGETQYF.

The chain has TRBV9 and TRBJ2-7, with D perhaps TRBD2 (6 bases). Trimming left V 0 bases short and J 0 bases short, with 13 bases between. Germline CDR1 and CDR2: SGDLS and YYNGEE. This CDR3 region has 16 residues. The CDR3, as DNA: TGTGCCAGCAGCGTAGGTGCGCGGGGTAGCTCCTACGAGCAGTACTTC. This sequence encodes CASSVGARGSSYEQYF.

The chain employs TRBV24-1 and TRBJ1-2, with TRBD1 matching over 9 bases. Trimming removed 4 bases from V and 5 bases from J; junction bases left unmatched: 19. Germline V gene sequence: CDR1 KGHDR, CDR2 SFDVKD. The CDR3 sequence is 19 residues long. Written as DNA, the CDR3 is TGTGCCACCAGTGACCCCGGGACAGGGAAGTTAGGAGAAGGGTATGGCTACACCTTC. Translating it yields CATSDPGTGKLGEGYGYTF.

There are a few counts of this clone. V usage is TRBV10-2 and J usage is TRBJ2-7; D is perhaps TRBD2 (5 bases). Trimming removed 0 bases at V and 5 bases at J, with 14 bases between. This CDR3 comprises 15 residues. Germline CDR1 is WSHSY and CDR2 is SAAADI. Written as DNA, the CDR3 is TGCGCCAGCAGTGAGTCCGGAACTAGAGTCGACGAGCAGTACTTC. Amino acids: CASSESGTRVDEQYF.